The clone carrying this TCR beta chain has just one count. Its antigen is unknown. The repertoire was sequenced with immunoSEQ multiplex PCR; TCRdb's copy has only in-frame clones and lacks some. The data hold about 110,000 clones, with roughly 85% observed a single time. The CDR3 is made up of 14 amino acids. Trimming took off 8 bases at V and 0 bases at J, with 11 bases between the two ends. Germline V gives CDR1 LNHDA, CDR2 SQIVND (reference sequence). This entry comes from a study of T cell responses to AZD1222 COVID-19 vaccine. Study information: Both about-4-week and about-12-week second-dose recipients were combined.

Study conclusions and caveats: CD4 TCRs covered the whole spike, strongest at regions 160-218 and 743-854. Clonal diversity was possibly underestimated, and the donors were mostly white British, with more females. An increase in Spike-specific TCR breadth and depth was observed after two AZD1222 doses.

The material sequenced was peripheral blood, taken on day 0 of AZD1222 vaccination. The clonotype originates from an adult in good health. V usage is TRBV19 and J usage is TRBJ2-1; tentative D call: TRBD2 (5 bases). In DNA form, the CDR3 reads TGTGCCAGTCATCCGGGGAGCTCCTACAATGAGCAGTTCTTC. Translating it yields CASHPGSSYNEQFF.